These 21 T cell receptor beta chains share one sample of origin, sequenced in a study of OX40 agonist ivuxolimab in advanced cancers. The data were produced by immunoSEQ multiplex PCR, yet TCRdb's version contains in-frame clones alone and is incomplete. The sample includes 53,000 or so clones, 75% to 80% of them seen just once. The specimen was CD4+ or CD8+ T cells sorted from blood, collected in a trial of the OX40 agonist ivuxolimab. The receptors come from an adult with an advanced solid tumor such as melanoma, head and neck, liver or kidney cancer.

This clone rates as medium-sized. This chain links TRBV7-9 with TRBJ1-1; no definite D call. Trimming removed 1 base from V and 8 bases from J, with 14 bases in between. Germline-derived CDR1 and CDR2 are SEHNR and FQNEAQ (reference sequence). The CDR3 sequence is 14 residues long. CDR3 DNA: TGTGCCAGCAGCTTAGGTTCTGGGGTTGGAGAAGCTTTCTTT. It specifies CASSLGSGVGEAFF. The whole variable domain, filled in from reference TRBV7-9 and TRBJ1-1, reads DTGVSQNPRHKITKRGQNVTFRCDPISEHNRLYWYRQTLGQGPEFLTYFQNEAQLEKSRLLSDRFSAERPKGSFSTLEIQRTEQGDSAMYLCASSLGSGVGEAFFGQGTRLTVV.

This CDR3 is CASSEDRGQWETQYF. In DNA form, the CDR3 reads TGTGCCAGCAGCGAGGACAGGGGACAGTGGGAGACCCAGTACTTC. The genes are TRBV5-6 and TRBJ2-5, with 9 bases matching TRBD1. V lost 4 bases to trimming and J lost 5 bases; unmatched junction nucleotides: 9. There are 15 residues in the CDR3. Germline CDR1 and CDR2: SGHDT and YYEEEE.

The V gene is TRBV5-5, the J gene TRBJ1-1; the match to TRBD1 covers 11 bases. There are 15 residues in the CDR3. The germline V gene has CDR1 SGHKS and CDR2 YYEKEE (reference sequence). V shed 4 bases and J 4 bases; nucleotides not matched to a gene: 6. CDR3 nucleotides: TGTGCCAGCAGCCCGTGGGGGACAGGGGGCACTGAAGCTTTCTTT. Protein product: CASSPWGTGGTEAFF.

This chain links TRBV19 with TRBJ1-5; 10 positions agree with TRBD1. The CDR3 is 17 amino acids. Trimming at V came to 6 bases and at J to 0 bases, leaving 8 bases not matched to a gene. Germline V gene lookup returns CDR1 LNHDA and CDR2 SQIVND (reference sequence). The CDR3 sequence is CASRTPGQGNSNQPQHF. CDR3 nucleotide sequence: TGTGCCAGTAGAACCCCGGGACAGGGGAATAGCAATCAGCCCCAGCATTTT.

This clone has more than one count but fewer than ten. The chain joins TRBV7-6 to TRBJ1-1; D uncertain. V was cut by 5 bases and J by 2 bases, with 9 bases left in between. The CDR3 spans 13 residues. Germline V gene data show CDR1 as SGHVS and CDR2 as FNYEAQ. The CDR3 here is CASSPPRNTEAFF. The CDR3, as DNA: TGTGCCAGCAGCCCCCCACGAAACACTGAAGCTTTCTTT.

J is TRBJ1-2 and V is TRBV30; 7 nucleotides match TRBD1. The ends lost 0 bases at V and 4 bases at J; junction bases unmatched: 8. Germline V gene lookup returns CDR1 GTSNPN and CDR2 SVGIG (reference sequence). The CDR3 contains 15 residues. CDR3 sequence: CAWSVPTGVTYGYTF. CDR3 sequence (DNA): TGTGCCTGGAGTGTCCCTACAGGGGTAACCTATGGCTACACCTTC.

J is TRBJ1-4 and V is TRBV25-1; 7 bases map to TRBD1. This CDR3 region has 14 residues. In germline, CDR1 is MGHDK, CDR2 SYGVNS. With V trimmed by 6 bases and J by 8 bases, 9 bases remained unmatched. The CDR3, as DNA: TGTGCCAGCAGCCTTCGGGACAGTTTCGAAAAACTGTTTTTT. It yields the protein CASSLRDSFEKLFF. Based on the CDR3 plus reference TRBV25-1 and TRBJ1-4, the full variable domain is EADIYQTPRYLVIGTGKKITLECSQTMGHDKMYWYQQDPGMELHLIHYSYGVNSTEKGDLSSESTVSRIRTEHFPLTLESARPSHTSQYLCASSLRDSFEKLFFGSGTQLSVL.

V usage is TRBV14 and J usage is TRBJ2-5; 12 nucleotides line up with TRBD2. Per the germline V gene, CDR1 is SGHDN and CDR2 is FVKESK. V lost 3 bases to trimming and J lost 4 bases; unmatched junction nucleotides: 3. CDR3 length: 15 amino acids. The CDR3 loop reads CASSQTSGGGETQYF. The CDR3 DNA sequence: TGTGCCAGCAGCCAGACTAGCGGGGGAGGAGAGACCCAGTACTTC.

The chain carries TRBV6-1 and TRBJ1-1, with 10 bases that match TRBD1. J lost 11 bases, V lost 8 bases, and 11 bases had no gene match. The CDR3 spans 13 residues. Germline V gives CDR1 MNHNS, CDR2 SASEGT. The CDR3, as DNA: TGTGCCAGCGGCGACCGGGACAGGGGTAAGGCTTTCTTT. Translating gives CASGDRDRGKAFF.

V gene TRBV4-1 combines with J gene TRBJ1-2; 7 positions agree with TRBD1. The V and J ends lost 0 bases and 8 bases, in that order; junction bases with no gene match: 9. This CDR3 is 15 amino acids long. Per germline, CDR1 MGHRA and CDR2 YSYEKL. The CDR3, as DNA: TGCGCCAGCAGCCAAGAACCCACAGGGGTCCGAGGCTACACCTTC. Translation: CASSQEPTGVRGYTF.

The genes are TRBV7-2 and TRBJ2-4; D possibly corresponds to TRBD2 (6 bases). The CDR3 has 15 residues. CDR1 is SGHTA and CDR2 is FQGNSA in the germline V gene. V dropped 4 bases and J dropped 3 bases, with 13 bases sitting between them. DNA of the CDR3: TGTGCCAGCAGCTCAGGAGGGAAAGTCAAAAACATTCAGTACTTC. Its translation: CASSSGGKVKNIQYF.

The chain employs TRBV18 and TRBJ2-1; 8 nucleotides match TRBD2. The CDR3 covers 12 residues. Losses at the gene ends were 3 bases for V and 9 bases for J; bases not matched to a gene: 1. CDR1 KGHSH and CDR2 LQKENI come from the germline V gene. CDR3 DNA: TGTGCCAGCTCACCTCGGGAGGGTGAGCAGTTCTTC. It codes for CASSPREGEQFF.

The chain has TRBV6-6 and TRBJ1-2; D remains ambiguous. The germline CDR1 and CDR2 sequences are MNHNY and SVGAGI (reference sequence). The CDR3 sequence is 15 residues long. V lost 2 bases, J lost 2 bases, and 12 bases lay in between. CDR3 region: CASSYPGSGNYGYTF. CDR3 in DNA: TGTGCCAGCAGTTACCCCGGCAGTGGGAACTATGGCTACACCTTC.

The rearrangement uses TRBV28 and TRBJ2-1; D possibly matches TRBD1 or TRBD2 (5 bases each). Per germline, CDR1 MDHEN and CDR2 SYDVKM. This CDR3 has 14 residues. The V and J ends lost 7 bases and 8 bases respectively, with 18 bases between them. For the CDR3, the DNA is TGTGCCAGCAATCCACCGGGGCGCCTCTATGAGCAGTTCTTC. Its protein product is CASNPPGRLYEQFF.

V is TRBV9 and J is TRBJ1-5, with D tentatively TRBD1 (6 bases). Germline V gene lookup returns CDR1 SGDLS and CDR2 YYNGEE. The CDR3 length is 15 residues. Trimming left V 0 bases short and J 6 bases short, with 13 bases between. The chain's CDR3 is CASSVEGGRGQPQHF. DNA for the CDR3: TGTGCCAGCAGCGTAGAGGGGGGGCGCGGTCAGCCCCAGCATTTT.

The rearrangement uses TRBV28 and TRBJ2-7, with D perhaps TRBD1 (5 bases). The CDR3 runs 11 residues. Trimming took 6 bases from V and 6 from J, leaving 9 bases between them. Germline loops: CDR1 MDHEN, CDR2 SYDVKM. The CDR3 region has the DNA TGTGCCAGCAGATCAGGGCGCGAGCAGTACTTC. The encoded protein is CASRSGREQYF.

The chain links TRBV5-6 to TRBJ2-3; TRBD2 is a possible D gene (5 bases). Germline CDR1 SGHDT, CDR2 YYEEEE. Trimming took 4 bases from V and 6 from J, leaving 12 bases between them. The CDR3 covers 13 residues. In nucleotides, the CDR3 is TGTGCCAGCAGCGCCTACCCGGGGGATACGCAGTATTTT. Protein sequence: CASSAYPGDTQYF. The whole variable domain, filled in from reference TRBV5-6 and TRBJ2-3, reads DAGVTQSPTHLIKTRGQQVTLRCSPKSGHDTVSWYQQALGQGPQFIFQYYEEEERQRGNFPDRFSGHQFPNYSSELNVNALLLGDSALYLCASSAYPGDTQYFGPGTRLTVL.

This clone was seen more than once but under ten times. J is TRBJ1-1 and V is TRBV6-5; D unclear. In germline, CDR1 is MNHEY, CDR2 SVGAGI. This CDR3 has 10 amino acids. The V and J ends lost 10 bases and 1 base respectively, with 4 bases between them. The CDR3 here is CATANTEAFF. CDR3 DNA sequence: TGTGCCACCGCGAACACTGAAGCTTTCTTT.

V is TRBV9 and J is TRBJ2-3; 7 bases are a match to TRBD2. V trimming: 4 bases; J trimming: 1 base; junction bases outside the gene matches: 12. The CDR3 extends over 17 amino acids. Germline V gene lookup returns CDR1 SGDLS and CDR2 YYNGEE. CDR3 coding DNA: TGTGCCAGCAGCCCCGTCGGACTAGTTGGGGGCACAGATACGCAGTATTTT. Protein sequence: CASSPVGLVGGTDTQYF.

CDR3 loop: CASSLGWEGTEAFF. In DNA, the CDR3 is TGTGCCAGCAGCTTAGGGTGGGAGGGGACTGAAGCTTTCTTT. This chain connects TRBV13 to TRBJ1-1; a weak D match, TRBD1 (5 bases). The CDR3 consists of 14 residues. V dropped 0 bases and J dropped 5 bases, with 10 bases sitting between them. Germline assignment: CDR1 PRHDT and CDR2 FYEKMQ (reference sequence).

The V gene is TRBV14, the J gene TRBJ2-7; D is ambiguous. The CDR3 totals 11 residues. Trimming shortened V by 3 bases and J by 2 bases, and 2 bases separated the two germline ends. CDR1 and CDR2 from the germline V gene are SGHDN and FVKESK. CDR3 DNA: TGTGCCAGCAGCCACGCCTACGAGCAGTACTTC. Amino acids: CASSHAYEQYF.